Below are 6 T cell receptor beta chains sequenced from a single sample in a study of CD8 T cells in ankylosing spondylitis. Points from the study as a whole: A TCR beta motif made of several highly homologous variants seemed typical of ankylosing spondylitis blood.

TCRdb re-derived calls from the 5' RACE reads in MiXCR, one entry per CDR3 protein. There are roughly 700,000 distinct CDR3 sequences in the sample; 15% to 20% occur only once, and under 20% lies in the top ten. These receptors have no known antigen. The sample consisted of blood, either unsorted or a sorted T cell fraction (not recorded which). The source is a male donor with ankylosing spondylitis.

This clonotype was recorded many times. V gene TRBV10-3 combines with J gene TRBJ2-3; D may be TRBD2 (6 bases). The CDR3 is made up of 13 amino acids. CDR1 ENHRY and CDR2 SYGVKD come from the germline V gene. Trimming pared 3 bases from V and 6 bases from J, leaving 10 bases between. In DNA form, the CDR3 reads TGTGCCATCAGTGATTACAGCGGGGATACGCAGTATTTT. Translating it yields CAISDYSGDTQYF.

CDR3 bases: TGTGCCAGCAGCGTTATGGGACAGGGGAATGAGCAGTTCTTC. Protein: CASSVMGQGNEQFF. The genes are TRBV6-1 and TRBJ2-1; 10 bases match TRBD1. The ends lost 6 bases at V and 7 bases at J; junction bases unmatched: 6. The CDR3 extends over 14 amino acids. Germline values: CDR1 MNHNS, CDR2 SASEGT.

The chain has TRBV7-2 and TRBJ2-3; D is ambiguous. The CDR3 totals 14 residues. V was trimmed by 5 bases and J by 4 bases, leaving 13 bases between them. Germline loops: CDR1 SGHTA, CDR2 FQGNSA. CDR3 nucleotides: TGTGCCAGCAGCCCTAGGTGGAGTGCAGATACGCAGTATTTT. It encodes CASSPRWSADTQYF.

The genes are TRBV10-3 and TRBJ2-1; 8 bases align to TRBD2. The ends lost 2 bases at V and 0 bases at J; junction bases unmatched: 3. CDR3 length: 16 amino acids. Germline V gene sequence: CDR1 ENHRY, CDR2 SYGVKD. The DNA of the CDR3 is TGTGCCATCAGTGAGGGGCGGGAGGTCTCCTACAATGAGCAGTTCTTC. This encodes CAISEGREVSYNEQFF.

The chain's CDR3 is CASSPTGGGGEEQYF. CDR3 nucleotide sequence: TGCGCCAGCAGCCCAACGGGGGGGGGTGGAGAAGAGCAGTACTTC. The rearrangement uses TRBV4-3 and TRBJ2-7, with 8 nucleotides matching TRBD2. Germline V CDR1 and CDR2: LGHNA, YSLEER. Germline trimming cut 4 bases from V and 7 bases from J; bases unmatched to any gene: 12. This CDR3 region has 15 residues.

This clonotype was recorded many times. The chain is built from TRBV12-3 or TRBV12-4 and TRBJ2-7; tentative D call: TRBD2 (6 bases). Trimming shortened V by 6 bases and J by 5 bases, and 14 bases separated the two germline ends. This CDR3 contains 13 residues. CDR3 nucleotides: TGTGCCAGCAGAAGGGACTCGAGGAACGAGCAGTACTTC. Its protein is CASRRDSRNEQYF.